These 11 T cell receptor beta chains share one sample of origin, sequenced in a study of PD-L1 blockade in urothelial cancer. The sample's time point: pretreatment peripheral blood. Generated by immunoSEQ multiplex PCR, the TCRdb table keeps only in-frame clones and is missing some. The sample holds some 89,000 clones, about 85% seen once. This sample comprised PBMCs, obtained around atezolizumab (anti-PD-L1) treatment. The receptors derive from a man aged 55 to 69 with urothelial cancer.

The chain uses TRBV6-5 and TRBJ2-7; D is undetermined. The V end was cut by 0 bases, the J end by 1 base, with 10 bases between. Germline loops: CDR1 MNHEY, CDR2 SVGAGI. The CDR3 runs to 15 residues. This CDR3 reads CASSYSIAPSYEQYF. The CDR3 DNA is TGTGCCAGCAGTTACTCGATAGCACCTTCCTACGAGCAGTACTTC.

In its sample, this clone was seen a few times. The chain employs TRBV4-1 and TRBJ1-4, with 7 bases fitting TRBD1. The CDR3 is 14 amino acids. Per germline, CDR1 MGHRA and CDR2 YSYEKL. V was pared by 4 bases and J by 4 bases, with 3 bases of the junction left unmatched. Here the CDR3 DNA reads TGCGCCAGCAGCCGGCGGGACAGTAATGAAAAACTGTTTTTT. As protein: CASSRRDSNEKLFF.

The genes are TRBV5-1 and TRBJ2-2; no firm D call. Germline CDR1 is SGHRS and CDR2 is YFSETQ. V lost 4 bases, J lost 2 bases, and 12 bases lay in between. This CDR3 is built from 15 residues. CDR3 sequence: CASSPDAGNTGELFF. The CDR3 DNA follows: TGCGCCAGCAGCCCAGACGCAGGAAACACCGGGGAGCTGTTTTTT.

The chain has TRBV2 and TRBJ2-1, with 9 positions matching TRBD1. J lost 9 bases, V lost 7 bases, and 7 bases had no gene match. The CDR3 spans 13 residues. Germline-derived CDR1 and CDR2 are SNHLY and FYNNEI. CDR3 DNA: TGTGCCAGCACCTTACAGGGGGCTGGTGAGCAGTTCTTC. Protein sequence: CASTLQGAGEQFF.

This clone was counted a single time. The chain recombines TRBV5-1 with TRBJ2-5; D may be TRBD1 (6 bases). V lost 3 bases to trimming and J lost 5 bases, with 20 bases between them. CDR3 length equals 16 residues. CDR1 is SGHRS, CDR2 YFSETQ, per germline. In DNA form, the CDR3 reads TGCGCCAGCAGCTCTTCTCCACTTACAGGGTTGGAGACCCAGTACTTC. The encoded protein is CASSSSPLTGLETQYF.

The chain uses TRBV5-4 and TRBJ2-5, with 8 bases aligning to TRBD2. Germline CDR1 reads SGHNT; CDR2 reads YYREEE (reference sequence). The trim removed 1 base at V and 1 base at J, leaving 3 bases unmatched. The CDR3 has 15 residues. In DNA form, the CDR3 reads TGTGCCAGCAGCTTGCAAGCGGGAGCCCAAGAGACCCAGTACTTC. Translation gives CASSLQAGAQETQYF. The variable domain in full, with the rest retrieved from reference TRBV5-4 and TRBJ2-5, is ETGVTQSPTHLIKTRGQQVTLRCSSQSGHNTVSWYQQALGQGPQFIFQYYREEENGRGNFPPRFSGLQFPNYSSELNVNALELDDSALYLCASSLQAGAQETQYFGPGTRLLVL.

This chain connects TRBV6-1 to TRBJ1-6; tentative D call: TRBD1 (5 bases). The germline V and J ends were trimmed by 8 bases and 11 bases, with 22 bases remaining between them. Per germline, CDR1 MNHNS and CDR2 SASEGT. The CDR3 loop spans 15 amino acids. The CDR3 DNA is TGTGCCAGCGATATACCGGGACTCCCAGGGACACCCCTCCACTTT. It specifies CASDIPGLPGTPLHF.

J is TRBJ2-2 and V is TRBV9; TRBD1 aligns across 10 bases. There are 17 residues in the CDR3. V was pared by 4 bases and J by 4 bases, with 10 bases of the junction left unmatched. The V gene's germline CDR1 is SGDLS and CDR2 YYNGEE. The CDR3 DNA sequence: TGTGCCAGCAGCCCCGACAGGGGGCGGTATAGCACCGGGGAGCTGTTTTTT. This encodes CASSPDRGRYSTGELFF.

This CDR3 reads CASSVAGQGGYGYTF. The DNA for the CDR3 is TGTGCCAGCAGCGTAGCAGGACAGGGAGGGTATGGCTACACCTTC. The V call is TRBV9, the J call TRBJ1-2; TRBD1 matches at 8 bases. The CDR3 spans 15 residues. Germline CDR1 SGDLS, CDR2 YYNGEE. V dropped 0 bases and J dropped 5; count of bases not matched to a gene: 6.

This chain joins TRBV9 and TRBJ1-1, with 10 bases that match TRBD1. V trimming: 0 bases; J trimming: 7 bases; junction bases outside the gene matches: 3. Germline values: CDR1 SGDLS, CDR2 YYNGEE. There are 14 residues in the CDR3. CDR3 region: CASSVGQGAGEAFF. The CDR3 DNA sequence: TGTGCCAGCAGCGTAGGACAGGGGGCCGGTGAAGCTTTCTTT. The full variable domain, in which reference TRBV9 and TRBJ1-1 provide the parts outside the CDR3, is DSGVTQTPKHLITATGQRVTLRCSPRSGDLSVYWYQQSLDQGLQFLIQYYNGEERAKGNILERFSAQQFPDLHSELNLSSLELGDSALYFCASSVGQGAGEAFFGQGTRLTVV.

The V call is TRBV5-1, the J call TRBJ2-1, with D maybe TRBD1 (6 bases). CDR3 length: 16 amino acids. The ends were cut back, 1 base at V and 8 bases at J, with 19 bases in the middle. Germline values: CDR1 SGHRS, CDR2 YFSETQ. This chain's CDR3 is CASSLKVGRGADEQFF. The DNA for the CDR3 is TGCGCCAGCAGCTTGAAGGTTGGCAGGGGCGCCGATGAGCAGTTCTTC.